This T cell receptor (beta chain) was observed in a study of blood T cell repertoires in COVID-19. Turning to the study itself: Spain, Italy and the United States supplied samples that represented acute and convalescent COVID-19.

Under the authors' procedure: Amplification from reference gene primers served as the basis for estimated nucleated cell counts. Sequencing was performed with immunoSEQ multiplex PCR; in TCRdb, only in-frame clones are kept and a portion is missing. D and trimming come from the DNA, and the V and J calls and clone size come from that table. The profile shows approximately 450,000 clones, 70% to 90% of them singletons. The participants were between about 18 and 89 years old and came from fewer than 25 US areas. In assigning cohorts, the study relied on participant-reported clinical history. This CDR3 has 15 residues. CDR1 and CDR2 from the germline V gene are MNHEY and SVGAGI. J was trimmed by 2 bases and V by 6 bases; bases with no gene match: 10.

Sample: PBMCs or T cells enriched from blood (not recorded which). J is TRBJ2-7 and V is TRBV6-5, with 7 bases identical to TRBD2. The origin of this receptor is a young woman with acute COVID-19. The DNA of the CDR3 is TGTGCCAGCAGCCCAGGACTAGGAAGAACCTACGAGCAGTACTTC. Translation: CASSPGLGRTYEQYF.